Following are 8 T cell receptor beta chains from one sample sequenced in a study of blood T cell repertoires in COVID-19. The repertoire was sequenced with immunoSEQ multiplex PCR; TCRdb's copy has only in-frame clones and lacks some. This table holds about 14,000 clones, about 92% found once. Sequencing input: peripheral blood. These receptors were collected from a human donor in a cohort sampled during active COVID-19.

The chain has TRBV7-9 and TRBJ2-5; possibly TRBD1 for D (5 bases). Germline lookup yields CDR1 SEHNR and CDR2 FQNEAQ (reference sequence). The CDR3 covers 16 residues. The V end was cut by 6 bases, the J end by 7 bases, with 24 bases between. CDR3 nucleotide sequence: TGTGCCAGCAGACCGACCCAGGACATTATACCTTGGACCCAGTACTTC. The encoded protein is CASRPTQDIIPWTQYF. Combining the CDR3 with reference TRBV7-9 and TRBJ2-5 gives the whole variable domain DTGVSQNPRHKITKRGQNVTFRCDPISEHNRLYWYRQTLGQGPEFLTYFQNEAQLEKSRLLSDRFSAERPKGSFSTLEIQRTEQGDSAMYLCASRPTQDIIPWTQYFGPGTRLLVL.

The table lists this clone with a count of one. V is TRBV28 and J is TRBJ1-2, with a possible D match to TRBD1 (5 bases). The CDR3 contains 15 residues. Germline V lookup: CDR1 MDHEN, CDR2 SYDVKM. V was cut by 5 bases and J by 5 bases, with 18 bases left in between. In nucleotides, the CDR3 is TGTGCCAGCAGTCCAGGACAAGGAAGGGTTTATGGCTACACCTTC. It yields the protein CASSPGQGRVYGYTF.

In this sample, this clone turned up once. The chain carries TRBV24-1 and TRBJ2-1; 14 nucleotides line up with TRBD2. With V trimmed by 3 bases and J by 13 bases, 10 bases remained unmatched. In germline, CDR1 is KGHDR, CDR2 SFDVKD. The CDR3 is 16 amino acids. CDR3 region: CATSDPTGTSGRVQFF. For the CDR3, the DNA is TGTGCCACCAGTGATCCAACCGGGACTAGCGGGAGAGTTCAGTTCTTC.

The chain carries TRBV7-6 and TRBJ2-7; 12 nucleotides agree with TRBD2. Germline V lookup: CDR1 SGHVS, CDR2 FNYEAQ. This CDR3 is built from 17 residues. Unmatched junction bases numbered 9, after V lost 4 bases and J lost 2 bases. CDR3 DNA sequence: TGTGCCAGCAGCTCCCGGCCTAGCGGGAGGGCCCCCTACGAGCAGTACTTC. Translating gives CASSSRPSGRAPYEQYF.

V gene TRBV2 combines with J gene TRBJ1-1; D uncertain. The CDR3 is made up of 13 amino acids. Germline V gene sequence: CDR1 SNHLY, CDR2 FYNNEI. This CDR3 reads CALKTGMNTEAFF. The CDR3, as DNA: TGTGCACTCAAGACGGGGATGAACACTGAAGCTTTCTTT. Filled out from reference TRBV2 and TRBJ1-1, the complete variable domain reads EPEVTQTPSHQVTQMGQEVILRCVPISNHLYFYWYRQILGQKVEFLVSFYNNEISEKSEIFDDQFSVERPDGSNFTLKIRSTKLEDSAMYFCALKTGMNTEAFFGQGTRLTVV.

This chain uses TRBV19 with TRBJ2-3; 7 nucleotides agree with TRBD2. The CDR3 totals 15 residues. The V and J ends lost 6 bases and 5 bases, in that order; junction bases with no gene match: 11. CDR1 and CDR2 (germline): LNHDA, SQIVND (reference sequence). The CDR3 coding sequence is TGTGCCAGTAGGCTGCGGGAGTGGTTGGGAGATACGCAGTATTTT. It is translated as CASRLREWLGDTQYF.

The chain recombines TRBV7-9 with TRBJ2-2; D is possibly TRBD2 (6 bases). V lost 0 bases and J lost 7, with 6 bases in between. Germline V gene lookup returns CDR1 SEHNR and CDR2 FQNEAQ (reference sequence). The CDR3 contains 13 residues. CDR3 DNA: TGTGCCAGCAGCTTAGCGGGGGGCGGGGAGCTGTTTTTT. Amino acids: CASSLAGGGELFF.

With regard to this clone: In this CDR3 the conserved last residue, phenylalanine or tryptophan, is missing, so a read error is likely. No DNA is shown, since the ends of the CDR3 on it are uncertain; the CDR3 is the one TCRdb lists. The genes are TRBV6-1 and TRBJ1-2; the D call in the table, TRBD1, was not verified against the DNA. From its first to its last residue, the CDR3 has 11 amino acids. Looked up from germline, CDR1 is MNHNS and CDR2 is SASEGT. The CDR3 spells CASSEWGTVLL.